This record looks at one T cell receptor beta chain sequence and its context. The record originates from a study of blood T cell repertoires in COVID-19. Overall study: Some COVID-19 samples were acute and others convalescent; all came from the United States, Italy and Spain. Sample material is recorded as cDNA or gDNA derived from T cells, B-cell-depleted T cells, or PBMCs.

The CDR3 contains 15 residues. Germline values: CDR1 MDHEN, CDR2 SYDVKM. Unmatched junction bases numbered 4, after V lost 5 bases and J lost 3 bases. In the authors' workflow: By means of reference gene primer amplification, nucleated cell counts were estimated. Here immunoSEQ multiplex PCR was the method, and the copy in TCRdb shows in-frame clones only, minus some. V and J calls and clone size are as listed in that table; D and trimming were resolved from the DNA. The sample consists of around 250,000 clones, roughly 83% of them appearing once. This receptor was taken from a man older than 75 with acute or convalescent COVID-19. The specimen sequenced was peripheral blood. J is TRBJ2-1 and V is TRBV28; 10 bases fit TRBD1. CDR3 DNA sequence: TGTGCCAGCAGTAAAGGACAGGGGGACTACAATGAGCAGTTCTTC. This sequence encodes CASSKGQGDYNEQFF.